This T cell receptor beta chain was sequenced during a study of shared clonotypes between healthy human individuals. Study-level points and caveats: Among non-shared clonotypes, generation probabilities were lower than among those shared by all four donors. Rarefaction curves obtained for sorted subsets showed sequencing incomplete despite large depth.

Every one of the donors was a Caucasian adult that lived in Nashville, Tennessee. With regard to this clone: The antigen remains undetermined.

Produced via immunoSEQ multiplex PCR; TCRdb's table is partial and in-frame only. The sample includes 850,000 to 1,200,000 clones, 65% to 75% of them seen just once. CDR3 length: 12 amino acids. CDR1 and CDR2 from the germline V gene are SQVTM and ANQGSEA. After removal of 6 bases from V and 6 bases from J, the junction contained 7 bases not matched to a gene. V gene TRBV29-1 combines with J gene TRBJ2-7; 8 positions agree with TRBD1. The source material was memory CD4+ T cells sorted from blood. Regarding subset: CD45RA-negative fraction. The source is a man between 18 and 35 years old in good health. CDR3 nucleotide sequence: TGCAGCGTGCGACAGGGGTTGAGCGAGCAGTACTTC. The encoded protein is CSVRQGLSEQYF.